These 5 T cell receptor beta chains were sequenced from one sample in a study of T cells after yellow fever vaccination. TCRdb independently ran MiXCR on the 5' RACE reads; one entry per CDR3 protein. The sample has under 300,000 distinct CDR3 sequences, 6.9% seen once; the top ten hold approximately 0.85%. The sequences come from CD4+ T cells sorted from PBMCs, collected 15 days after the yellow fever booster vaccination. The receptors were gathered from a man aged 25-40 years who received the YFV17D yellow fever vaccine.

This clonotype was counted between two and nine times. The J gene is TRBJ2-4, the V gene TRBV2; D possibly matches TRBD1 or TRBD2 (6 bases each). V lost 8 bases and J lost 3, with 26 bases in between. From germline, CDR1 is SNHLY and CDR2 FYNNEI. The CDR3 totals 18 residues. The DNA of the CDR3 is TGTGCCAGCCGTGGGGACCTAACCGGGGGCTCTGGCAAAAACATTCAGTACTTC. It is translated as CASRGDLTGGSGKNIQYF.

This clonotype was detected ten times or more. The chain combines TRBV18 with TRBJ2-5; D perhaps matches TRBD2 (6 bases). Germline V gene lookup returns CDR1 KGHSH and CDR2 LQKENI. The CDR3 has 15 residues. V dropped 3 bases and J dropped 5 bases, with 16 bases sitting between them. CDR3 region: CASSPTQGSGETQYF. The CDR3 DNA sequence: TGTGCCAGCTCACCGACGCAGGGAAGCGGGGAGACCCAGTACTTC.

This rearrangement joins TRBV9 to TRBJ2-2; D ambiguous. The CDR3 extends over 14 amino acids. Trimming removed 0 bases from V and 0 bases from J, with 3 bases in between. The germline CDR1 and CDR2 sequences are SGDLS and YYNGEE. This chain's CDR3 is CASSVGPNTGELFF. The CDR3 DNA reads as TGTGCCAGCAGCGTAGGGCCGAACACCGGGGAGCTGTTTTTT.

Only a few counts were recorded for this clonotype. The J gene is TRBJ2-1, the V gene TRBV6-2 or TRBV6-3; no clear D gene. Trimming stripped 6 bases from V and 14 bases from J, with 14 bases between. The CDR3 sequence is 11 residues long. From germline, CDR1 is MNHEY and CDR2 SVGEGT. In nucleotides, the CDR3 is TGTGCCAGCAGCACCCTTCTCTATAAGTTCTTC. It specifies CASSTLLYKFF.

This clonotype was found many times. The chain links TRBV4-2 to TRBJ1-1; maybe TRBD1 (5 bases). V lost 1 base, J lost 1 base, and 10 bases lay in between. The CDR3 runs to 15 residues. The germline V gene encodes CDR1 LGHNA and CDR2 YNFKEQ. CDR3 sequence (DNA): TGTGCCAGCAGCCAAGGGGTGGGGGGGAACACTGAAGCTTTCTTT. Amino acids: CASSQGVGGNTEAFF.